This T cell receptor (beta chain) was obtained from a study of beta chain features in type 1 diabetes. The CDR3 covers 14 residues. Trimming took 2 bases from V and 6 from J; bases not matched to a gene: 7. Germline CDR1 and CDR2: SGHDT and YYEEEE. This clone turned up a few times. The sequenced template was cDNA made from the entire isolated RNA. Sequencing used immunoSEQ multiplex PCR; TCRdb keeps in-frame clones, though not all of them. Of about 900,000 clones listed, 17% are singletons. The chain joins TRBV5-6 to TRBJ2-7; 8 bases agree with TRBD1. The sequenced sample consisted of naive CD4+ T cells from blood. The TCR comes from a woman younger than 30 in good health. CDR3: CASSFWQGAGEQYF. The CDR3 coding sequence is TGTGCCAGCAGCTTCTGGCAGGGGGCCGGCGAGCAGTACTTC. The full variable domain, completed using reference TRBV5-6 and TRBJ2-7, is DAGVTQSPTHLIKTRGQQVTLRCSPKSGHDTVSWYQQALGQGPQFIFQYYEEEERQRGNFPDRFSGHQFPNYSSELNVNALLLGDSALYLCASSFWQGAGEQYFGPGTRLTVT.